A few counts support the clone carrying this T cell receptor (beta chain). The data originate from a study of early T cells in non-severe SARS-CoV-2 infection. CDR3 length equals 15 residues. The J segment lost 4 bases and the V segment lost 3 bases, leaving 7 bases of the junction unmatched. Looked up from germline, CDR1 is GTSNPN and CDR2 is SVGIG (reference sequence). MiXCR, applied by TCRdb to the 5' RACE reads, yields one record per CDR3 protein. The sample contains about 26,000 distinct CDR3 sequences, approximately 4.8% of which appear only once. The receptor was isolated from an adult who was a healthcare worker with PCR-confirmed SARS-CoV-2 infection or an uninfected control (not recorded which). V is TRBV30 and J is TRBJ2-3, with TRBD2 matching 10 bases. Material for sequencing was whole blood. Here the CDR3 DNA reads TGTGCCTGGAGGCAACTAGCGGGGAGGGCAGATACGCAGTATTTT. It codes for CAWRQLAGRADTQYF. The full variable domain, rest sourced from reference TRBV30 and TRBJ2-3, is SQTIHQWPATLVQPVGSPLSLECTVEGTSNPNLYWYRQAAGRGLQLLFYSVGIGQISSEVPQNLSASRPQDRQFILSSKKLLLSDSGFYLCAWRQLAGRADTQYFGPGTRLTVL.